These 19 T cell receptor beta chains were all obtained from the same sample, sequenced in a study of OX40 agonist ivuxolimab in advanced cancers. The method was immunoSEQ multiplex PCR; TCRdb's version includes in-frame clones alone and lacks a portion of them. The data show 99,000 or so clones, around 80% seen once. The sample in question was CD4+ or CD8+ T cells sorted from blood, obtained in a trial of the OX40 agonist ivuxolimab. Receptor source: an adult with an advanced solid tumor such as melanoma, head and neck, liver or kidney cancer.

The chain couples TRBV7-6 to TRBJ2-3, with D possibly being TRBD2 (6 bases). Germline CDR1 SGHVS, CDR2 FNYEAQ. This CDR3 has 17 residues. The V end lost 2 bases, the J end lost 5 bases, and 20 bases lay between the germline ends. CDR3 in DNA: TGTGCCAGCAGCTTACAAGGAGGCGGGAAGATGGAAGATACGCAGTATTTT. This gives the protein CASSLQGGGKMEDTQYF. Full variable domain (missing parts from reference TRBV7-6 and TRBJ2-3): GAGVSQSPRYKVTKRGQDVALRCDPISGHVSLYWYRQALGQGPEFLTYFNYEAQQDKSGLPNDRFSAERPEGSISTLTIQRTEQRDSAMYRCASSLQGGGKMEDTQYFGPGTRLTVL.

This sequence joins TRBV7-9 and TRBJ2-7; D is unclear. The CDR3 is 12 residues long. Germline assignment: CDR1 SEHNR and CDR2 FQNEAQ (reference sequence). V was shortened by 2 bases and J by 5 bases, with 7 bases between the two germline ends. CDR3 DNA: TGTGCCAGCAGCTTACTGGGGAACGAGCAGTACTTC. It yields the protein CASSLLGNEQYF.

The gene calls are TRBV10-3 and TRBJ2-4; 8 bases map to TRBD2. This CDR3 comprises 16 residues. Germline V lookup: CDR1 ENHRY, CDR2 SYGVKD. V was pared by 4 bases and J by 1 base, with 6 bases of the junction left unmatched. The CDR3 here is CAISVGGVGAKNIQYF. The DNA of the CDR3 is TGTGCCATCAGTGTCGGGGGGGTAGGGGCCAAAAACATTCAGTACTTC.

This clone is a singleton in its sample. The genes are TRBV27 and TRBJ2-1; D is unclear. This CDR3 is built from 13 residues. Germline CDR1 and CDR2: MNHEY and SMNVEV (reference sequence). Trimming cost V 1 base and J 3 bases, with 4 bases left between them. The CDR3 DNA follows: TGTGCCAGCAGTTTATACGTCTACAATGAGCAGTTCTTC. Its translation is CASSLYVYNEQFF.

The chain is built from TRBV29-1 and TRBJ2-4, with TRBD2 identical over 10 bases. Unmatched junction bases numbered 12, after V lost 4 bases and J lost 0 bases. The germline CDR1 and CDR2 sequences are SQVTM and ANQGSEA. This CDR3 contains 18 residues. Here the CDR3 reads CSVAVGLAGDLAKNIQYF. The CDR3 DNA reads TGCAGCGTTGCGGTAGGGCTAGCGGGGGATCTAGCCAAAAACATTCAGTACTTC.

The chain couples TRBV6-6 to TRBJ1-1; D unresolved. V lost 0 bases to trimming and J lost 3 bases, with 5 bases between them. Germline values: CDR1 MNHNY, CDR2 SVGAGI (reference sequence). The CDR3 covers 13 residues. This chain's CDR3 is CASSYSRHTEAFF. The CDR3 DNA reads TGTGCCAGCAGTTACTCGAGGCACACTGAAGCTTTCTTT.

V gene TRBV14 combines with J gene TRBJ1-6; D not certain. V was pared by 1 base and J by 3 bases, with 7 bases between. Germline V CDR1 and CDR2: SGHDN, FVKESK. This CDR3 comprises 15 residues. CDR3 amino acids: CASSQAGLYNSPLHF. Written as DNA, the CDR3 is TGTGCCAGCAGCCAAGCAGGCCTCTATAATTCACCCCTCCACTTT.

The CDR3 DNA reads TGTGCCAGCAGCTCCGGCTCCCGAGGGGGCACAGATACGCAGTATTTT. This translates into CASSSGSRGGTDTQYF. The chain employs TRBV7-7 and TRBJ2-3, with D perhaps matching TRBD1 or TRBD2 (5 bases each). V dropped 4 bases and J dropped 1 base, with 15 bases sitting between them. The CDR3 extends over 16 amino acids. Germline V CDR1 and CDR2: SSHAT, FNYEAQ (reference sequence).

The CDR3 loop reads CASSFGSGTADRTQYF. CDR3 coding DNA: TGTGCCAGCAGCTTCGGATCCGGGACAGCGGACAGGACCCAGTACTTC. The chain combines TRBV7-9 with TRBJ2-5; 7 positions match TRBD1. This CDR3 spans 16 amino acids. Looked up from germline, CDR1 is SEHNR and CDR2 is FQNEAQ (reference sequence). Trimming removed 3 bases from V and 7 bases from J; junction bases left unmatched: 14.

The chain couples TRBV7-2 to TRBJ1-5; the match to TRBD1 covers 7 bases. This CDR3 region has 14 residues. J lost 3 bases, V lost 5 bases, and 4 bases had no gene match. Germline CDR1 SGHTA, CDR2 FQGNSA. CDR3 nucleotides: TGTGCCAGCAGCGACGGGACAGTCAATCAGCCCCAGCATTTT. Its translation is CASSDGTVNQPQHF. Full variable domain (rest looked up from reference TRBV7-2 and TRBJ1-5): GAGVSQSPSNKVTEKGKDVELRCDPISGHTALYWYRQSLGQGLEFLIYFQGNSAPDKSGLPSDRFSAERTGGSVSTLTIQRTQQEDSAVYLCASSDGTVNQPQHFGDGTRLSIL.

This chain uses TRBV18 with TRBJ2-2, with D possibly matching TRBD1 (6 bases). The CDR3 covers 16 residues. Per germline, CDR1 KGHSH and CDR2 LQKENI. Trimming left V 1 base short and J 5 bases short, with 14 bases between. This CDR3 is CASSPRNRELTGELFF. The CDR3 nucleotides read TGTGCCAGCTCACCACGAAACAGGGAGCTGACCGGGGAGCTGTTTTTT.

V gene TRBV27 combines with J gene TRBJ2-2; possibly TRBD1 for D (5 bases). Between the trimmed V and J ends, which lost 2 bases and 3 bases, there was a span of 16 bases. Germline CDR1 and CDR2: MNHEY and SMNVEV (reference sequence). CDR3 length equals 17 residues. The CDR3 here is CASSLDSYQLHTGELFF. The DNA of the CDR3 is TGTGCCAGCAGTTTAGACAGCTATCAGTTACACACCGGGGAGCTGTTTTTT.

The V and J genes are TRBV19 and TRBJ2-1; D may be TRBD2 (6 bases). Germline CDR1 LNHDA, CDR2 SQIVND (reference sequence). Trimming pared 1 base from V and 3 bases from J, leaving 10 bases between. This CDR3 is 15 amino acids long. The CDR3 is CASSIAGVGYNEQFF. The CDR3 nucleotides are TGTGCCAGTAGTATAGCGGGGGTAGGCTACAATGAGCAGTTCTTC.

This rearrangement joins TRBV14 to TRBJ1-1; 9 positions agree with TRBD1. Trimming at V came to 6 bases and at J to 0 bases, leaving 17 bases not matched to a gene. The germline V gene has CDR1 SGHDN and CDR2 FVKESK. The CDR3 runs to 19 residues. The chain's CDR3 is CASSTNAAGTGLMNTEAFF. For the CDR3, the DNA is TGTGCCAGCAGTACTAACGCAGCCGGGACAGGGCTTATGAACACTGAAGCTTTCTTT.

The CDR3 region is CASSLNRDTEAFF. The CDR3 DNA reads TGTGCCAGCAGCTTAAATCGGGATACTGAAGCTTTCTTT. The V call is TRBV7-3, the J call TRBJ1-1; D call uncertain. The CDR3 is made up of 13 amino acids. V shed 1 base and J shed 5 bases, with 8 bases lying between them. Per the germline V gene, CDR1 is SGHTA and CDR2 is FQGTGA.

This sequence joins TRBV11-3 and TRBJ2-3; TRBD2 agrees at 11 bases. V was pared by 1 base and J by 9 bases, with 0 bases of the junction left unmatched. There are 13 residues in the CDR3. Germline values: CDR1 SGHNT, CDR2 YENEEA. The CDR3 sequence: CASSLASGGTQYF. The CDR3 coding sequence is TGTGCCAGCAGCTTAGCTAGCGGGGGGACGCAGTATTTT.

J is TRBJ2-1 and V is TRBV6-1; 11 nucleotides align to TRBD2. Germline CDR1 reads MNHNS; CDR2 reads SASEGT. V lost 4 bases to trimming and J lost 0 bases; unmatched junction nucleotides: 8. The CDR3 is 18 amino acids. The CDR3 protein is CASSAFLAGGPSYNEQFF. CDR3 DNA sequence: TGTGCCAGCAGTGCCTTTCTAGCGGGGGGACCCTCCTACAATGAGCAGTTCTTC.

The CDR3 bases are TGTGCCAGCAGCGGTGTAAGGAGCGTAAACACTGAAGCTTTCTTT. Translated, it gives CASSGVRSVNTEAFF. The chain uses TRBV9 and TRBJ1-1; no clear D. The CDR3 extends over 15 amino acids. Between the trimmed V and J ends, which lost 3 bases and 2 bases, there was a span of 14 bases. The germline gives CDR1 SGDLS, CDR2 YYNGEE.

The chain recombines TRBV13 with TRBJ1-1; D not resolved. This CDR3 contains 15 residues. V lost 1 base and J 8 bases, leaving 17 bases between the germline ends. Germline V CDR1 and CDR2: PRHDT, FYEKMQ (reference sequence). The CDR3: CASSLVSAPVGEAFF. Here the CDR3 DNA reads TGTGCCAGCAGCTTAGTATCCGCGCCGGTGGGAGAAGCTTTCTTT.